These 7 T cell receptor beta chains were all obtained from the same sample, sequenced in a study of Graves' ophthalmopathy and Graves' hyperthyroidism. Amplification targeted the TCR beta CDR3 regions, with RNA transcripts as the source material. First-round RT-PCR relied on HTBI primers, and a second-round multiplex PCR came next. Each CDR3 protein gets one entry after TCRdb re-called the multiplex PCR reads with MiXCR. The table includes over a million distinct CDR3 sequences, 35% to 40% detected once. Material for sequencing was peripheral blood or thyroid tissue (not recorded which). These receptors originate from an adult man with Graves' hyperthyroidism.

The chain combines TRBV9 with TRBJ2-5; the D call may be TRBD1 or TRBD2 (6 bases each). The CDR3 runs to 15 residues. With 1 base removed from V and 5 bases from J, the gap between germline ends came to 15 bases. CDR1 and CDR2 (germline): SGDLS, YYNGEE. CDR3 sequence: CASSVLGGPQETQYF. The CDR3 DNA is TGTGCCAGCAGCGTATTAGGGGGGCCCCAGGAGACCCAGTACTTC.

The chain couples TRBV29-1 to TRBJ1-4; the D gene is possibly TRBD1 (5 bases). The CDR3 is made up of 15 amino acids. V lost 2 bases and J 2 bases, leaving 12 bases between the germline ends. Germline V gives CDR1 SQVTM, CDR2 ANQGSEA. In DNA form, the CDR3 reads TGCAGCGTTGAATTCAGGGACGGCACTAATGAAAAACTGTTTTTT. Its protein is CSVEFRDGTNEKLFF.

This clonotype was seen more than once but under ten times. The chain uses TRBV10-3 and TRBJ2-7, with D possibly being TRBD2 (8 bases). V lost 4 bases to trimming and J lost 0 bases, with 13 bases between them. Germline V gives CDR1 ENHRY, CDR2 SYGVKD. This CDR3 has 15 residues. DNA of the CDR3: TGTGCCATCAGTGCCGGGGGGGACAGCTCCTACGAGCAGTACTTC. It is translated as CAISAGGDSSYEQYF.

The chain has TRBV7-2 and TRBJ2-5, with 9 bases matching TRBD1. Trimming cost V 2 bases and J 4 bases; bases outside gene matches: 5. The CDR3 extends over 15 amino acids. In germline, CDR1 is SGHTA, CDR2 FQGNSA. The CDR3: CASSLMGTGRETQYF. For the CDR3, the DNA is TGTGCCAGCAGCTTAATGGGGACAGGGCGAGAGACCCAGTACTTC.

The chain joins TRBV29-1 to TRBJ2-7; 11 nucleotides match TRBD2. The germline V gene encodes CDR1 SQVTM and CDR2 ANQGSEA. V trimming: 6 bases; J trimming: 5 bases; junction bases outside the gene matches: 9. The length of the CDR3 is 14 residues. The CDR3 DNA sequence: TGCAGCGTCAGACTAGCGGGATCTGCCAACGAGCAGTACTTC. Translated, it gives CSVRLAGSANEQYF.

The chain employs TRBV7-9 and TRBJ2-5, with a weak D call TRBD2 (5 bases). V was trimmed by 6 bases and J by 1 base, leaving 21 bases between them. Germline CDR1 reads SEHNR; CDR2 reads FQNEAQ (reference sequence). This CDR3 is built from 17 residues. CDR3 in DNA: TGTGCCAGCAGTCCGTTCGGATCGGGAAGAACCCAAGAGACCCAGTACTTC. It encodes CASSPFGSGRTQETQYF.

The chain has TRBV6-5 and TRBJ1-5; 8 positions agree with TRBD1. Germline lookup yields CDR1 MNHEY and CDR2 SVGAGI. CDR3 length equals 17 residues. V dropped 0 bases and J dropped 1; count of bases not matched to a gene: 5. The CDR3 DNA follows: TGTGCCAGCAGTTACTCGAGGGGACAGGACAGCAATCAGCCCCAGCATTTT. Its translation: CASSYSRGQDSNQPQHF.